Listed here are 24 T cell receptor beta chains from one sample, sequenced in a study of blood T cell repertoires in COVID-19. TCRdb's table, derived via immunoSEQ multiplex PCR, lists solely in-frame clones and lacks some. The data contain tens of thousands of clones, approximately 90% of them singletons. Material: peripheral blood. All receptors derive from a human donor with active COVID-19. The donor label of this sample is uncertain.

This chain joins TRBV3-1 (or the pseudogene TRBV3-2) and TRBJ2-1; tentatively, D is TRBD1 (7 bases). Between the trimmed V and J ends, which lost 6 bases and 11 bases, there was a span of 32 bases. From germline, CDR1 is LGHDT and CDR2 YNNKEL (reference sequence). The CDR3 contains 18 residues. Written as DNA, the CDR3 is TGTGCCAGCAGTTTAAGGGGGCGAGGACGGCGGGACACAGAAAAGCAGTTCTTC. Translating gives CASSLRGRGRRDTEKQFF.

The rearrangement uses TRBV9 and TRBJ1-6; D uncertain. Germline V gives CDR1 SGDLS, CDR2 YYNGEE. This CDR3 comprises 14 residues. The ends were cut back, 4 bases at V and 10 bases at J, with 15 bases in the middle. For the CDR3, the DNA is TGTGCCAGCAGCCCGAGTAGAGAGAACTCACCCCTCCACTTT. Residues: CASSPSRENSPLHF.

The sample holds one count of this clone. The chain joins TRBV19 to TRBJ2-2; 8 bases agree with TRBD2. The V gene end was trimmed by 6 bases and the J gene end by 6 bases; junction bases not matched to a gene: 9. Germline V gene sequence: CDR1 LNHDA, CDR2 SQIVND (reference sequence). CDR3 length: 15 residues. The CDR3 DNA follows: TGTGCCAGTAGACTTGCTAGCGGGTCCTCCGGGGAGCTGTTTTTT. The encoded protein is CASRLASGSSGELFF.

The chain couples TRBV15 to TRBJ2-2, with 10 bases lining up with TRBD2. The CDR3 has 17 amino acids. Germline lookup yields CDR1 LNHNV and CDR2 YYDKDF (reference sequence). Trimming at V came to 0 bases and at J to 5 bases, leaving 6 bases not matched to a gene. The CDR3 DNA is TGTGCCACCAGCAGAGAACCTAGCGGGAGTTCAACCGGGGAGCTGTTTTTT. As protein: CATSREPSGSSTGELFF.

This chain links TRBV4-2 with TRBJ2-5; TRBD2 aligns across 8 bases. Trimming took 7 bases from V and 2 from J; bases not matched to a gene: 9. CDR3 length: 15 amino acids. In germline, CDR1 is LGHNA, CDR2 YNFKEQ. The DNA for the CDR3 is TGTGCCAGCACCGGGGGCGGGGGGCTACAAGAGACCCAGTACTTC. This encodes CASTGGGGLQETQYF.

The CDR3 loop reads CASSPGIYEQYF. The CDR3 nucleotides read TGTGCCAGCAGCCCGGGAATCTACGAGCAGTACTTC. The chain couples TRBV11-2 to TRBJ2-7, with TRBD2 as a possible D gene (5 bases). The CDR3 is 12 residues long. Trimming shortened V by 5 bases and J by 3 bases, and 8 bases separated the two germline ends. Looked up from germline, CDR1 is SGHAT and CDR2 is FQNNGV.

Written as DNA, the CDR3 is TGTGCCATCAGCCCTGGGACTAGCGCCTACGAGCAGTACTTC. Translated, it gives CAISPGTSAYEQYF. V and J are TRBV10-3 and TRBJ2-7; 10 bases align to TRBD2. With V trimmed by 6 bases and J by 2 bases, 4 bases remained unmatched. The CDR3 is 14 amino acids. Germline-derived CDR1 and CDR2 are ENHRY and SYGVKD.

This chain uses TRBV9 with TRBJ2-7; no definite D call. The CDR3 contains 14 residues. Germline CDR1 reads SGDLS; CDR2 reads YYNGEE. Trimming cost V 2 bases and J 0 bases, with 9 bases left between them. The CDR3 DNA reads TGTGCCAGCAGCGTTGACTTCTACTCCTACGAGCAGTACTTC. This sequence encodes CASSVDFYSYEQYF.

The chain is built from TRBV9 and TRBJ2-3; TRBD2 agrees at 8 bases. V was clipped by 2 bases and J by 2 bases; unmatched bases: 4. Germline V gene data show CDR1 as SGDLS and CDR2 as YYNGEE. The CDR3 covers 15 residues. The CDR3 spells CASSVRSGDTDTQYF. The CDR3 DNA sequence: TGTGCCAGCAGCGTTCGTAGCGGGGACACAGATACGCAGTATTTT.

The J gene is TRBJ1-2, the V gene TRBV29-1; 8 bases agree with TRBD1. This CDR3 contains 12 residues. Germline V gene sequence: CDR1 SQVTM, CDR2 ANQGSEA. V was pared by 7 bases and J by 7 bases, with 8 bases of the junction left unmatched. CDR3 nucleotides: TGCAGCGGGACACAGGGGGGCGTTGGCTACACCTTC. As protein: CSGTQGGVGYTF. The whole variable domain, remainder taken from reference TRBV29-1 and TRBJ1-2, is SAVISQKPSRDICQRGTSLTIQCQVDSQVTMMFWYRQQPGQSLTLIATANQGSEATYESGFVIDKFPISRPNLTFSTLTVSNMSPEDSSIYLCSGTQGGVGYTFGSGTRLTVV.

This chain joins TRBV5-1 and TRBJ1-1; 9 bases line up with TRBD1. The germline V gene encodes CDR1 SGHRS and CDR2 YFSETQ. The CDR3 covers 15 residues. V shed 3 bases, J shed 2 bases, and the junction held 5 bases outside the gene matches. In DNA form, the CDR3 reads TGCGCCAGCAGCTCGGGACAGGGAGTAAACACTGAAGCTTTCTTT. Its protein product is CASSSGQGVNTEAFF.

The rearrangement uses TRBV20-1 and TRBJ1-1, with TRBD1 as a possible D gene (6 bases). The V end lost 4 bases, the J end lost 5 bases, and 11 bases lay between the germline ends. Germline V lookup: CDR1 DFQATT, CDR2 SNEGSKA (reference sequence). The CDR3 sequence is 12 residues long. For the CDR3, the DNA is TGCAGTGCTATTGAGGGGGGAACTGAAGCTTTCTTT. Translated, it gives CSAIEGGTEAFF.

The chain recombines TRBV28 with TRBJ1-2, with a tentative D call TRBD1 (6 bases). Germline lookup yields CDR1 MDHEN and CDR2 SYDVKM. The CDR3 runs 15 residues. Trimming stripped 6 bases from V and 6 bases from J, with 20 bases between. The CDR3 sequence is CASSKRGRGSDGYTF. The CDR3 region has the DNA TGTGCCAGCAGCAAAAGGGGCAGGGGTTCGGATGGCTACACCTTC.

The V gene is TRBV6-5, the J gene TRBJ2-7; weak D call: TRBD2 (7 bases). Germline V lookup: CDR1 MNHEY, CDR2 SVGAGI. The V end lost 8 bases, the J end lost 4 bases, and 15 bases lay between the germline ends. CDR3 size: 13 residues. CDR3 in DNA: TGTGCCAGCTACGGGGGGACAAGATACGAGCAGTACTTC. Translated, it gives CASYGGTRYEQYF.

V usage is TRBV7-2 and J usage is TRBJ2-5; 13 bases fit TRBD2. From germline, CDR1 is SGHTA and CDR2 FQGNSA. V was pared by 5 bases and J by 5 bases, with 11 bases of the junction left unmatched. The CDR3 runs to 17 residues. The CDR3 coding sequence is TGTGCCAGCAGCCCCCGAAGACTAGCGGGAGGCCTTGAGACCCAGTACTTC. Amino acids: CASSPRRLAGGLETQYF.

This chain connects TRBV6-1 to TRBJ2-1; D is perhaps TRBD2 (5 bases). CDR3 length: 14 residues. The germline V gene has CDR1 MNHNS and CDR2 SASEGT. Between the trimmed V and J ends, which lost 1 base and 4 bases, there was a span of 8 bases. DNA for the CDR3: TGTGCCAGCAGTGAAGAGGACTTTTACAATGAGCAGTTCTTC. Its protein is CASSEEDFYNEQFF.

This sequence joins TRBV29-1 and TRBJ2-1; 9 bases align to TRBD1. The CDR3 covers 17 residues. CDR1 and CDR2 from the germline V gene are SQVTM and ANQGSEA. V gave up 0 bases and J gave up 3 bases; unmatched junction bases: 9. CDR3 region: CSVEDQYGTGNYNEQFF. The DNA of the CDR3 is TGCAGCGTTGAAGATCAATATGGGACAGGGAACTACAATGAGCAGTTCTTC.

The chain is built from TRBV7-2 and TRBJ1-6, with 9 nucleotides matching TRBD1. The length of the CDR3 is 14 residues. The V segment lost 5 bases and the J segment 8 bases; nucleotides outside the gene matches: 4. Germline loops: CDR1 SGHTA, CDR2 FQGNSA. The CDR3 DNA follows: TGTGCCAGCAGCCCTCGACAGGGGGATTCACCCCTCCACTTT. It yields the protein CASSPRQGDSPLHF.

V is TRBV5-1 and J is TRBJ2-7, with 9 bases aligning to TRBD1. CDR3 length: 14 amino acids. The V gene's germline CDR1 is SGHRS and CDR2 YFSETQ. V lost 2 bases to trimming and J lost 6 bases; unmatched junction nucleotides: 6. The CDR3, as DNA: TGCGCCAGCAGCTTCGGGACAGGGCTTTCCGAGCAGTACTTC. It encodes CASSFGTGLSEQYF.

The rearrangement joins TRBV27 to TRBJ2-3; D is possibly TRBD2 (6 bases). V shed 4 bases and J shed 1 base, with 9 bases lying between them. CDR1 MNHEY and CDR2 SMNVEV come from the germline V gene (reference sequence). The CDR3 is made up of 14 amino acids. The CDR3, as DNA: TGTGCCAGCAGTTGGAGGGATGGCACAGATACGCAGTATTTT. It is translated as CASSWRDGTDTQYF.

The V gene is TRBV27, the J gene TRBJ1-5, with D tentatively TRBD1 (6 bases). The germline gives CDR1 MNHEY, CDR2 SMNVEV (reference sequence). The CDR3 runs to 13 residues. Between the trimmed V and J ends, which lost 5 bases and 7 bases, there was a span of 12 bases. The DNA of the CDR3 is TGTGCCAGCAGTCGGACAGCCGGGCAGCCCCAGCATTTT. This gives the protein CASSRTAGQPQHF.

The chain carries TRBV24-1 and TRBJ1-5, with unresolved D. Trimming shortened V by 9 bases and J by 9 bases, and 20 bases separated the two germline ends. Germline V gene lookup returns CDR1 KGHDR and CDR2 SFDVKD. The CDR3 has 14 residues. CDR3 in amino acids: CATSEETPLWPQHF. Written as DNA, the CDR3 is TGTGCCACCTCCGAGGAAACACCTTTATGGCCCCAGCATTTT.

The gene calls are TRBV7-9 and TRBJ1-3; D gene ambiguous. The length of the CDR3 is 13 residues. Germline loops: CDR1 SEHNR, CDR2 FQNEAQ (reference sequence). V gave up 5 bases and J gave up 4 bases, with 9 bases separating them. CDR3 protein: CASSLNRGNTIYF. DNA for the CDR3: TGTGCCAGCAGCCTCAATCGGGGAAACACCATATATTTT.

The chain couples TRBV7-8 to TRBJ2-5, with D possibly being TRBD2 (6 bases). The V end lost 0 bases, the J end lost 5 bases, and 22 bases lay between the germline ends. The CDR3 has 18 residues. The germline CDR1 and CDR2 sequences are SGHVS and FQNEAQ. CDR3 bases: TGTGCCAGCAGCTTAGCGAGAGTAGCGGACGACCGAGGGGAGACCCAGTACTTC. Residues: CASSLARVADDRGETQYF.